This T cell receptor beta chain was captured in a study of T cell responses to AZD1222 COVID-19 vaccine. Here immunoSEQ multiplex PCR was the method, and the copy in TCRdb shows in-frame clones only, minus some. The sample shows about 120,000 clones, 80% to 95% of them seen only once. The sequenced sample was peripheral blood, obtained 28 days after the second dose of the MenACWY control vaccine. The receptor's source is an adult who received the MenACWY meningococcal vaccine as a control.

In DNA, the CDR3 is TGTGCCAGCAGCAAATGCCGGCCAGGGACACATACATTTAATTCACCCCTCCACTTT. This gives the protein CASSKCRPGTHTFNSPLHF. V gene TRBV21-1 combines with J gene TRBJ1-6; TRBD1, the table's D call, lacks a check against the DNA. TRBV21-1 is marked as a pseudogene. The CDR3 has 19 residues.